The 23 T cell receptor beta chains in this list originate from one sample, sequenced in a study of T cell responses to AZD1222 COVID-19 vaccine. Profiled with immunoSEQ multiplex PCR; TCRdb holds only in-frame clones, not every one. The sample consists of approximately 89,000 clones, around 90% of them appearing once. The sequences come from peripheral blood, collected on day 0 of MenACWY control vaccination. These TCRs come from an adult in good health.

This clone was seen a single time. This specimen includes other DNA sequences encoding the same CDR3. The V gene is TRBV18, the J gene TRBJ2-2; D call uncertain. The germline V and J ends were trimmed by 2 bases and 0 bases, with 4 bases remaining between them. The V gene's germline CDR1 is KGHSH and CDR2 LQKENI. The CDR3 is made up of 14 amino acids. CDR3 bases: TGTGCCAGCTCACCAAGGGCGAACACCGGGGAGCTGTTTTTT. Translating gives CASSPRANTGELFF.

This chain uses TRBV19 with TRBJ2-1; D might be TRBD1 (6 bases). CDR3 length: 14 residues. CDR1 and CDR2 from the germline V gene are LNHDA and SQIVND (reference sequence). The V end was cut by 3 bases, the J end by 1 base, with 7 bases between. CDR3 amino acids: CASSMGASYNEQFF. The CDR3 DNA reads TGTGCCAGTAGTATGGGGGCGTCCTACAATGAGCAGTTCTTC. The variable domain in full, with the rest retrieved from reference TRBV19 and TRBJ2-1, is DGGITQSPKYLFRKEGQNVTLSCEQNLNHDAMYWYRQDPGQGLRLIYYSQIVNDFQKGDIAEGYSVSREKKESFPLTVTSAQKNPTAFYLCASSMGASYNEQFFGPGTRLTVL.

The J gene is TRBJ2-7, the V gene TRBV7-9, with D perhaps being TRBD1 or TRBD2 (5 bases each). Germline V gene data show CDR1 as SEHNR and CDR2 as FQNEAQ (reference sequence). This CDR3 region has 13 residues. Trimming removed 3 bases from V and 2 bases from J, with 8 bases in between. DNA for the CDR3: TGTGCCAGCAGCTTCCCGGGACCCTACGAGCAGTACTTC. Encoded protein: CASSFPGPYEQYF.

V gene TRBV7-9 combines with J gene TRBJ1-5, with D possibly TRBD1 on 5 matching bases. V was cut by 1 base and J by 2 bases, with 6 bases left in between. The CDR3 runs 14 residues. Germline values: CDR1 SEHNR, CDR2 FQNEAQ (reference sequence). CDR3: CASSLVGGNQPQHF. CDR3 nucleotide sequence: TGTGCCAGCAGCTTAGTAGGGGGCAATCAGCCCCAGCATTTT. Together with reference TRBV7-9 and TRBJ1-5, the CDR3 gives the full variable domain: DTGVSQNPRHKITKRGQNVTFRCDPISEHNRLYWYRQTLGQGPEFLTYFQNEAQLEKSRLLSDRFSAERPKGSFSTLEIQRTEQGDSAMYLCASSLVGGNQPQHFGDGTRLSIL.

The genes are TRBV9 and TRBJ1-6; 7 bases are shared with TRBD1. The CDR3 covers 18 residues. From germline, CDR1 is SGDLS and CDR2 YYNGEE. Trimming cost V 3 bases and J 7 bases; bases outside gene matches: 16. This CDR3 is CASSGGDSFLQRNSPLHF. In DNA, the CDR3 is TGTGCCAGCAGCGGGGGGGACAGTTTCCTGCAGAGGAATTCACCCCTCCACTTT.

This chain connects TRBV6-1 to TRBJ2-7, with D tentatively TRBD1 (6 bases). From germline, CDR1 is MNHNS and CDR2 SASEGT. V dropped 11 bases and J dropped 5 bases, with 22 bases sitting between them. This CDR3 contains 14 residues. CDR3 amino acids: CASKGDRPGNEQYF. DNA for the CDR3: TGTGCCTCAAAGGGGGACCGGCCGGGGAACGAGCAGTACTTC.

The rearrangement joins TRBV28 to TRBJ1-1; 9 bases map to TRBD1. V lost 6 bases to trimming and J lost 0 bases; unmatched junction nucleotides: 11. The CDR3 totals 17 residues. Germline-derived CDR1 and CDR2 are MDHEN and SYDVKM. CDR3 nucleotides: TGTGCCAGCAGCCCGACAGGGGGGCGCCCAATGAACACTGAAGCTTTCTTT. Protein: CASSPTGGRPMNTEAFF.

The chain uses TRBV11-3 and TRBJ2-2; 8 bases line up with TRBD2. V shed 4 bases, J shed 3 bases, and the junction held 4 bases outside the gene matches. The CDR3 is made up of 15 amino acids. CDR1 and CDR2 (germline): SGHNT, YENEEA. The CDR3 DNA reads TGTGCCAGCAGCTGGGGTAGCGGGGACACCGGGGAGCTGTTTTTT. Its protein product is CASSWGSGDTGELFF.

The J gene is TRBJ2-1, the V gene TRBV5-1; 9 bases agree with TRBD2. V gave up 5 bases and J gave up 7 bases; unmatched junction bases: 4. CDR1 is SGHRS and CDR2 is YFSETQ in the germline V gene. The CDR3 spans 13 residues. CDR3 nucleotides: TGCGCCAGCAGTCCGACTAGCGGTAATGAGCAGTTCTTC. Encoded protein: CASSPTSGNEQFF.

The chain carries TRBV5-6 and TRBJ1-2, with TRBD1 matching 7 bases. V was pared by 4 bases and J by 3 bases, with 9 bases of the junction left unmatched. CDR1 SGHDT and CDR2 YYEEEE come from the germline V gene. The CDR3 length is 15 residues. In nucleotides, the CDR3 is TGTGCCAGCAGCGTCACAGGGGCATCGCACTATGGCTACACCTTC. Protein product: CASSVTGASHYGYTF.

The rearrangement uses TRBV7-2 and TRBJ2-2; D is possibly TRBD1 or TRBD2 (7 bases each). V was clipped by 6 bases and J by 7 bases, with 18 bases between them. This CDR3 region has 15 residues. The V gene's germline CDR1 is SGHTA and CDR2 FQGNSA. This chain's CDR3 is CASSREQGGNGELFF. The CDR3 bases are TGTGCCAGCAGTCGGGAGCAGGGGGGGAACGGGGAGCTGTTTTTT.

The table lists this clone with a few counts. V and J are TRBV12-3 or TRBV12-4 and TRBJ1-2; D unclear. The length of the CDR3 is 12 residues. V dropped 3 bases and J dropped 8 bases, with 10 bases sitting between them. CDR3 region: CASSFYGSGYTF. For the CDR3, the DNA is TGTGCCAGCAGTTTCTACGGGAGCGGCTACACCTTC.

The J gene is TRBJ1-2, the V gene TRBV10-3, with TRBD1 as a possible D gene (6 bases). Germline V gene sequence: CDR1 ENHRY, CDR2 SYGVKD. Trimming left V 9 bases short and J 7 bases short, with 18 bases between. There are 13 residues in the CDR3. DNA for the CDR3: TGTGCCATAGAAGCCGGGGGGCTCTTTGGCTACACCTTC. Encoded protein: CAIEAGGLFGYTF.

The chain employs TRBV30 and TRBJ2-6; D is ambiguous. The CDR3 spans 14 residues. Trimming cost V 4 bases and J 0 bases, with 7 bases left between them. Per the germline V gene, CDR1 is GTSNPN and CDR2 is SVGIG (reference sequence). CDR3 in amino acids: CAWNKVSGANVLTF. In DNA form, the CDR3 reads TGTGCCTGGAACAAAGTCTCTGGGGCCAACGTCCTGACTTTC.

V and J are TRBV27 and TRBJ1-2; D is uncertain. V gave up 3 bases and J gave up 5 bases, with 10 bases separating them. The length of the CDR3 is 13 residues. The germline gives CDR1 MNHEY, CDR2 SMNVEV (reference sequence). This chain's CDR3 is CASSFGVGYGYTF. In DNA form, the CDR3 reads TGTGCCAGCAGTTTCGGGGTCGGGTATGGCTACACCTTC.

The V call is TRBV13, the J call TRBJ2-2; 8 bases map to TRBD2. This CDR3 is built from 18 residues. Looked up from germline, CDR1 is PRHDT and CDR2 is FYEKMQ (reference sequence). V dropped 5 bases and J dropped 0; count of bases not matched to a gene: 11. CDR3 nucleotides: TGTGCCAGCAGCCTCCAGGGTGCGGGGGGTACGAACACCGGGGAGCTGTTTTTT. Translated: CASSLQGAGGTNTGELFF.

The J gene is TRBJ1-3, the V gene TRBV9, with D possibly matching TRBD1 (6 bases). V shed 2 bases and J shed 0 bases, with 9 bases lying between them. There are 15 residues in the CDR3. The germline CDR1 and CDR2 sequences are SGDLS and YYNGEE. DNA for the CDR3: TGTGCCAGCAGCGTGTCGGACAGCTCTGGAAACACCATATATTTT. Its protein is CASSVSDSSGNTIYF.

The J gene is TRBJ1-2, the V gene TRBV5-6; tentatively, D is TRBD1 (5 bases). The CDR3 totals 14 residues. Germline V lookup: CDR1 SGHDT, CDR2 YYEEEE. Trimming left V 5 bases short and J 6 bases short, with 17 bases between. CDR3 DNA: TGTGCCAGCAGTTCCCCAGGGTGGCGCGATGGCTACACCTTC. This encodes CASSSPGWRDGYTF.

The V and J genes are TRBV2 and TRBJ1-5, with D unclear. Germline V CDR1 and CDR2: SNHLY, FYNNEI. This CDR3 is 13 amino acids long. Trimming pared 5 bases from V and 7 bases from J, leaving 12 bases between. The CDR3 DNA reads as TGTGCCAGCAGTCCATCAGGCAGGCAGCCCCAGCATTTT. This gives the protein CASSPSGRQPQHF. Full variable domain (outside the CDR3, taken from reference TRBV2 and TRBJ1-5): EPEVTQTPSHQVTQMGQEVILRCVPISNHLYFYWYRQILGQKVEFLVSFYNNEISEKSEIFDDQFSVERPDGSNFTLKIRSTKLEDSAMYFCASSPSGRQPQHFGDGTRLSIL.

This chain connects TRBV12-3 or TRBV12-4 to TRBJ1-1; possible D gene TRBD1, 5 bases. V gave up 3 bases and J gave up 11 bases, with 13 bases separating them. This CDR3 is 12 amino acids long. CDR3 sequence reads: CASSFWGSGAFF. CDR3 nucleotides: TGTGCCAGCAGTTTTTGGGGGTCGGGGGCTTTCTTT.

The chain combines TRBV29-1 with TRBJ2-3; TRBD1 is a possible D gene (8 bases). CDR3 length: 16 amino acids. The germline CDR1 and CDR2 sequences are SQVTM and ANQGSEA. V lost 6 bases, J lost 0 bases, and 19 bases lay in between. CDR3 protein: CSVPGGQVTSTDTQYF. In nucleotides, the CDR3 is TGCAGCGTCCCGGGGGGACAGGTAACTAGCACAGATACGCAGTATTTT.

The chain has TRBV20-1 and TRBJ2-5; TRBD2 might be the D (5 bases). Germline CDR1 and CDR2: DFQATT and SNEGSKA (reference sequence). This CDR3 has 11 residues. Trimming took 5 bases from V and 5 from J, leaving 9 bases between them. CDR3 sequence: CSAPSIETQYF. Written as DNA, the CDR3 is TGCAGTGCTCCTAGCATCGAGACCCAGTACTTC.

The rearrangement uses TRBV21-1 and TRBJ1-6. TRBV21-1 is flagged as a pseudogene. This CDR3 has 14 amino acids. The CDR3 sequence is CASSKYPGYSPLHF. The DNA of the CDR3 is TGTGCCAGCAGCAAATACCCGGGTTATTCACCCCTCCACTTT.